This entry is about one T cell receptor beta chain. What it recognizes is unknown. This specimen comes from a study of beta chain features in type 1 diabetes. Expressed TCRB transcripts were sequenced, since all the RNA that had been isolated was reverse transcribed. Clones were sequenced by immunoSEQ multiplex PCR, and TCRdb holds only the in-frame ones, with some missing. This sample has a few hundred thousand clones, with over 9% found just once. Broader study findings: Researchers caution that PCR might favor shorter templates, equally among patients and controls. Type 1 diabetes patients showed a moderate but significant shortening of TCRB CDR3s in all four CD4+ subsets. Whether HLA type affects TCRB rearrangement stayed undetermined in the present work.

V was trimmed by 4 bases and J by 2 bases, leaving 19 bases between them. Germline loops: CDR1 LNHDA, CDR2 SQIVND (reference sequence). CDR3 length: 17 residues. The sample was central memory CD4+ T cells from blood. This sequence was found in a man aged 30-40 years with type 1 diabetes. The genes are TRBV19 and TRBJ2-3; a possible D gene is TRBD2 (6 bases). CDR3 DNA sequence: TGTGCCAGTAGTAGAACGCGGGGAGGCCACTCCACAGATACGCAGTATTTT. It codes for CASSRTRGGHSTDTQYF.